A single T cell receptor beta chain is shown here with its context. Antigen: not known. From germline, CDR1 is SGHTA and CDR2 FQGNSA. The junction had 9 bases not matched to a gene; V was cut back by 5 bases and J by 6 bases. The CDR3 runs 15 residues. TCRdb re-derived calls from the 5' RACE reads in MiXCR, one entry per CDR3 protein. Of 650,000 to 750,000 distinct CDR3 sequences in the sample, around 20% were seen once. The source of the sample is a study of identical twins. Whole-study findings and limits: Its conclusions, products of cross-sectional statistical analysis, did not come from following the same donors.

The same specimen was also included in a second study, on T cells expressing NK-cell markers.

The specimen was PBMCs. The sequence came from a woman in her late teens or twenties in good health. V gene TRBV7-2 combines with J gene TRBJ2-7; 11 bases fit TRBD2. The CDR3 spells CASSARLAGRGEQYF. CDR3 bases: TGTGCCAGCAGCGCTAGACTAGCGGGACGGGGCGAGCAGTACTTC.